This is a list of T cell receptor beta chains from one sample in a study of blood T cell repertoires in COVID-19. Clones were read by immunoSEQ multiplex PCR, and TCRdb kept only the in-frame ones, dropping some. This sample has about 110,000 clones, with 65% to 80% found just once. Material for sequencing was peripheral blood. Every receptor here comes from a woman between 65 and 79 years old with acute or convalescent COVID-19. The CDR3 runs from the conserved cysteine through the conserved F or W. A D gene is named only where the DNA matches it firmly. Some rows have no size entry. The others give once, few or many, or a class for an expanded clone.

DNA	CDR3	size	V	J	length	D
TGTGCCAGCAGTTTCGGACTAGCGGGGGGGCAAGAGACCCAGTACTTC	CASSFGLAGGQETQYF	.	TRBV6-5	TRBJ2-5	16	TRBD2
TGTGCCAGCAGCGCCCGGGGGGGCGGGGGGCCCTCCGCGGAGACCCAGTACTTC	CASSARGGGGPSAETQYF	.	TRBV7-2	TRBJ2-5	18	TRBD2
TGTGCCAGCAGTGAATTTGGGGCGGGGGGTCATGCCGGTGAGCAGTTCTTC	CASSEFGAGGHAGEQFF	.	TRBV25-1	TRBJ2-1	17	TRBD2
TGTGCCAGCAGCTTGTCTAGCGGGGGTAAGGGTACGCAGTATTTT	CASSLSSGGKGTQYF	.	TRBV11-2	TRBJ2-3	15	TRBD2
TGTGCCAGCAGTTACCCAGGAATCCGGGGAGGCTACACCTTC	CASSYPGIRGGYTF	.	TRBV6-5	TRBJ1-2	14	.
TGTGCCAGCAGCTTTCCCCCTACTAGAGAGCAGTACTTC	CASSFPPTREQYF	.	TRBV7-9	TRBJ2-7	13	.
TGTGCCAGCATCCAAGGTCAGGGTGGCAACGTCCTGACTTTC	CASIQGQGGNVLTF	.	TRBV28	TRBJ2-6	14	.
TGTGCCAGCAGTTTACAGGGGTTTGAGCAGTACTTC	CASSLQGFEQYF	.	TRBV12-3/TRBV12-4	TRBJ2-7	12	.
TGTGCCAGCAGCGGCTCCTACAGACGAGAGACCCAGTACTTC	CASSGSYRRETQYF	.	TRBV7-8	TRBJ2-5	14	.
TGTGCCAGCAGCTACTCCGACAGGCTTGAAGCTTTCTTT	CASSYSDRLEAFF	.	TRBV5-4	TRBJ1-1	13	.
TGTGCCAGCAGCGTAGACAGTAACACCGGGGAGCTGTTTTTT	CASSVDSNTGELFF	few	TRBV9	TRBJ2-2	14	.
TGTGCCAGCAGACCAGGGAGCGGGTTAAACACCGGGGAGCTGTTTTTT	CASRPGSGLNTGELFF	few	TRBV7-2	TRBJ2-2	16	.
TGTGCCATCAGTGAGTCGACAGGGGGGAATGAAAAACTGTTTTTT	CAISESTGGNEKLFF	.	TRBV10-3	TRBJ1-4	15	TRBD1
TGTGCCAGCAGCTTAGCGGGGGGCAAGGCAGATACGCAGTATTTT	CASSLAGGKADTQYF	.	TRBV11-2	TRBJ2-3	15	.
TGTGCCAGCAGTTTTGGACAGGCAGACTATGGCTACACCTTC	CASSFGQADYGYTF	.	TRBV2	TRBJ1-2	14	TRBD1
TGTGCCAGCAGCTTATCCATTCGGGAGGGGGACACTGAAGCTTTCTTT	CASSLSIREGDTEAFF	.	TRBV9	TRBJ1-1	16	.
TGTGCCACCAGCTCCACGGGGGGGGCTGGGGCCAACGTCCTGACTTTC	CATSSTGGAGANVLTF	.	TRBV15	TRBJ2-6	16	TRBD2
TGTGCCAGCAGACAACAGGGTTACATTCAGTACTTC	CASRQQGYIQYF	.	TRBV28	TRBJ2-4	12	.
TGCGCCAGCAGCCAATTACAGGGCTACGAGCAGTACTTC	CASSQLQGYEQYF	.	TRBV5-1	TRBJ2-7	13	.
TGTGCCAGCAATCGCTACGAGCAGTACTTC	CASNRYEQYF	once	TRBV12-3/TRBV12-4	TRBJ2-7	10	.
TGTGCCATTAGGGGGCTCCATGAAGCTTTCTTT	CAIRGLHEAFF	few	TRBV19	TRBJ1-1	11	TRBD1
TGTGCCAGCAGTTTAGGAGGGTTCGATGGCTACACCTTC	CASSLGGFDGYTF	few	TRBV27	TRBJ1-2	13	.
TGTGCCTGGAGTGTACTAGGATACAATGAGCAGTTCTTC	CAWSVLGYNEQFF	.	TRBV30	TRBJ2-1	13	.
TGTGCCAGCAGCTCCAGGACTCGATCCTACAATGAGCAGTTCTTC	CASSSRTRSYNEQFF	.	TRBV7-9	TRBJ2-1	15	.
TGTGCCAGCAGCCTCAGGGAATCCGGAAACACCATATATTTT	CASSLRESGNTIYF	few	TRBV5-6	TRBJ1-3	14	.
TGCGCCAGCAGCCAAGTTCGGGCCCGGGACAGGGATCGCTCGAGTGGTGAAAAACTGTTTTTT	CASSQVRARDRDRSSGEKLFF	.	TRBV4-1	TRBJ1-4	21	TRBD1
TGTGCCAGCTCACCATACCAACAGGGGCGCGATGTTGACTATGGCTACACCTTC	CASSPYQQGRDVDYGYTF	.	TRBV18	TRBJ1-2	18	TRBD1
TGTGCCAGCAGCTATGGGGGGGCCTTCGAGCAGTACTTC	CASSYGGAFEQYF	few	TRBV7-2	TRBJ2-7	13	.
TGTGCCGCCGACGGAGCTGGGGCCAACGTCCTGACTTTC	CAADGAGANVLTF	.	TRBV11-2	TRBJ2-6	13	.
TGCGCCAGCAGCCCTAACAGTCTCTCTGGAAACACCATATATTTT	CASSPNSLSGNTIYF	.	TRBV5-1	TRBJ1-3	15	.
TGTGCCAGCTCACCACGGACAGGGGGCGGCTCTGGGGCCAACGTCCTGACTTTC	CASSPRTGGGSGANVLTF	.	TRBV18	TRBJ2-6	18	TRBD1
TGTGCCAGTAGTATCCCCGGGGGACAGAGGTCCCCGACGTATAATTCACCCCTCCACTTT	CASSIPGGQRSPTYNSPLHF	.	TRBV19	TRBJ1-6	20	TRBD1
TGCGCCAGCAGCTTGGTTCCGACAGGACAATCCACTGAAGCTTTCTTT	CASSLVPTGQSTEAFF	.	TRBV5-1	TRBJ1-1	16	.
TGTGCCAGCGGAAACAGGGGCCAGTCTGGAAACACCATATATTTT	CASGNRGQSGNTIYF	few	TRBV6-5	TRBJ1-3	15	TRBD1
TGTGCCAGCAGTGCTCCTGGGAGCGCAGATACGCAGTATTTT	CASSAPGSADTQYF	.	TRBV25-1	TRBJ2-3	14	.
TGTGCCAGCAGCCGGGGGGGACTTAGCAATCAGCCCCAGCATTTT	CASSRGGLSNQPQHF	few	TRBV9	TRBJ1-5	15	.
TGTGCCACCTGGACAGGGGGTACCTATGGCTACACCTTC	CATWTGGTYGYTF	.	TRBV30	TRBJ1-2	13	TRBD1
TGTGCCAGCAGCTCTAGATCGGAATCTAGCACAGATACGCAGTATTTT	CASSSRSESSTDTQYF	.	TRBV11-3	TRBJ2-3	16	.
TGTGCCAGCAGTCCCGGACAGGTGGTCTATGGCTACACCTTC	CASSPGQVVYGYTF	.	TRBV28	TRBJ1-2	14	TRBD1
TGTGCCAGCAGCCAAGTTCAACCCTTGTGGGGGGATGGGGCGAAAGAGACCCAGTACTTC	CASSQVQPLWGDGAKETQYF	.	TRBV3-1/TRBV3-2	TRBJ2-5	20	.
TGTGCCAGCAGTTTAGACAAACCCCAGCATTTT	CASSLDKPQHF	few	TRBV12-3/TRBV12-4	TRBJ1-5	11	.
TGTGCCAGCAGTTACTCTGGGGTGGGGGGGGAGACCCAGTACTTC	CASSYSGVGGETQYF	.	TRBV6-5	TRBJ2-5	15	TRBD2
TGCAGTGCTAGTACCCCCCGGGGCTCCTACGAGCAGTACTTC	CSASTPRGSYEQYF	.	TRBV20-1	TRBJ2-7	14	.